The T cell receptor (beta chain) described here comes from a study of cytomegalovirus exposure and HLA in healthy donors. CDR1 and CDR2 from the germline V gene are KGHSH and LQKENI. The CDR3 contains 13 residues. The V gene lost 0 bases and the J gene lost 5 bases, with 7 bases spanning the gap. The primer mix had 60 Vbeta and 13 Jbeta primers. TCRdb keeps only in-frame clones here, not all; method: immunoSEQ multiplex PCR. The sample holds fewer than 120,000 clones, roughly three quarters seen once. This TCR came from a man in his thirties or forties in good health and CMV-seropositive. The chain uses TRBV18 and TRBJ2-5; D gene ambiguous. The sample consisted of PBMCs. The CDR3 loop reads CASSPPNEETQYF. CDR3 in DNA: TGTGCCAGCTCACCACCGAATGAGGAGACCCAGTACTTC.